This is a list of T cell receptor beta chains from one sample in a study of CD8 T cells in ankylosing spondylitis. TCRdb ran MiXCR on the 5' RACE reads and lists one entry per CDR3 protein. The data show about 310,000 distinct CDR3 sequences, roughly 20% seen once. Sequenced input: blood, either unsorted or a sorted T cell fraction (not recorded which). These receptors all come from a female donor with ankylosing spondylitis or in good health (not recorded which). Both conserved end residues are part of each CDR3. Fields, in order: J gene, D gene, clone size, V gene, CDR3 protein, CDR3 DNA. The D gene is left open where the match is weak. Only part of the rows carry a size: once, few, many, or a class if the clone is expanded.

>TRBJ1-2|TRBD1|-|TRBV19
CASSISRDRLHGYTF
TGTGCCAGTAGTATATCCCGGGACAGACTTCATGGCTACACCTTC
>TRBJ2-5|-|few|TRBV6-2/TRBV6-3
CASSHSWTDPRETQYF
TGTGCCAGCAGTCACTCGTGGACGGACCCTCGGGAGACCCAGTATTTC
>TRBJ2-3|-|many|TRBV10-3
CAIRGSSTDTQYF
TGTGCCATCAGGGGGAGTAGCACAGATACGCAGTATTTT
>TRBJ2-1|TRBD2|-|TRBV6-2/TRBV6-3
CASTPLAGGYGEQFF
TGTGCCAGCACCCCCCTCGCGGGAGGATATGGTGAGCAGTTCTTC
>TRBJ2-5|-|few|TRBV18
CASSPGPTEETQYF
TGTGCCAGCTCTCCCGGGCCTACGGAGGAGACCCAGTACTTC
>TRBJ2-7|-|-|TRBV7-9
CASSSRGGYEQYF
TGTGCCAGCAGCTCCCGCGGAGGCTACGAGCAGTACTTC
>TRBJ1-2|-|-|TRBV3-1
CASSQAGGIYGYTF
TGTGCCAGCAGCCAAGCGGGGGGCATCTATGGCTACACCTTC
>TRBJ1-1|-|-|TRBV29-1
CSVGRQENTEAFF
TGCAGCGTGGGACGTCAAGAGAACACTGAAGCTTTCTTT
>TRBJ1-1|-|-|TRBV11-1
CASSFQGIGNTEAFF
TGTGCCAGCAGCTTTCAGGGGATCGGGAACACTGAAGCTTTCTTT
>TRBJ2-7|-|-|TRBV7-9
CASSGRGSSYEQYF
TGTGCCAGCAGCGGCAGGGGAAGCTCCTACGAGCAGTACTTC
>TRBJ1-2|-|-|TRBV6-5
CASSSGTPYGYTF
TGTGCCAGCAGTTCCGGGACACCCTATGGCTACACCTTC
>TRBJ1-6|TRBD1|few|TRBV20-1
CSADRGRDSPLHF
TGCAGTGCTGACAGGGGGCGAGATTCACCCCTCCACTTT
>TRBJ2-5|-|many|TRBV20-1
CSASSDEETQYF
TGCAGTGCTAGTAGCGACGAAGAGACCCAGTACTTC
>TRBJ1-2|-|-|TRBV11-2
CASSQTGILYGYTF
TGTGCCAGCAGCCAAACAGGGATTCTCTATGGCTACACCTTC
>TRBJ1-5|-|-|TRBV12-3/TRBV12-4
CASSLKGDWNQPQHF
TGTGCCAGCAGTTTAAAAGGAGACTGGAATCAGCCCCAGCATTTT
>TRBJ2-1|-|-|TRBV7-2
CASSPFRVGYNEQFF
TGTGCCAGCAGCCCGTTCAGGGTGGGCTACAATGAGCAGTTCTTC
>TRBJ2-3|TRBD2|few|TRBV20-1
CSASRREVAATDTQYF
TGCAGTGCTAGCCGGCGGGAGGTGGCAGCAACAGATACGCAGTATTTT
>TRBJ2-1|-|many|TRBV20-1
CSAGGRLVSDEQFF
TGCAGTGCTGGGGGACGGCTAGTGAGCGATGAGCAGTTCTTC
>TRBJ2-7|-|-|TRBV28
CASSRGVGPYEQYF
TGTGCCAGCAGCCGAGGGGTCGGGCCCTACGAGCAGTACTTC
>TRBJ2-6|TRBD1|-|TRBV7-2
CASSYGTGGSGANVLTF
TGTGCCAGCAGCTATGGGACAGGGGGGTCTGGGGCCAACGTCCTGACTTTC
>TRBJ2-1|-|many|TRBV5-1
CASSSAHEQFF
TGCGCCAGCAGCTCGGCGCACGAGCAGTTCTTC
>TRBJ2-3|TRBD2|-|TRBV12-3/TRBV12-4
CASSYRLAGTDTQYF
TGTGCCAGCAGTTACCGACTAGCTGGCACAGATACGCAGTATTTT
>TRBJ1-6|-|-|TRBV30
CAWSVRQANSPLHF
TGTGCCTGGAGTGTACGACAGGCTAATTCACCCCTCCACTTT